This T cell receptor beta chain was sequenced during a study of T cell changes during pregnancy in multiple sclerosis. Some clones are missing from TCRdb's copy, which holds only in-frame ones; the method was immunoSEQ multiplex PCR. The top ten hold about 0.8% of the sample, which has roughly 40,000 clones, roughly 92% seen once. V lost 1 base and J 5 bases, leaving 15 bases between the germline ends. CDR1 and CDR2 from the germline V gene are SGHNT and YENEEA. The CDR3 sequence is 15 residues long. This sequence joins TRBV11-3 and TRBJ2-7, with D uncertain. This TCR derives from a female donor with multiple sclerosis, enrolled in a pregnancy study. The starting material was CD4+ T cells from peripheral blood mononuclear cells, obtained before pregnancy. The chain's CDR3 is CASSLGPGRNHEQYF. The CDR3 DNA follows: TGTGCCAGCAGCTTAGGTCCTGGCAGGAACCACGAGCAGTACTTC.